This is a list of T cell receptor beta chains from one sample in a study of breast tumors, draining lymph nodes, adjacent tissues. TCRdb analysed the multiplex PCR reads with MiXCR anew, one entry per CDR3 protein. The sample lists 250,000 or so distinct CDR3 sequences; over 30% were seen once. Material: axillary lymph node tissue. These receptors all stem from a female donor with breast cancer. Some clones in this sample may be carry-over from other donors' samples. Both conserved end residues are part of each CDR3. D genes are given only for firm matches. Some rows mark clone size as missing; the rest say once, few, many or name a class of expanded clone.

j_gene,v_gene,d_gene,len,abundance,CDR3nt,CDR3aa
TRBJ2-3,TRBV12-5,TRBD2,19,few,TGTGCTAGTGGTATCCAAGAAGCCTTCAGGCGGGAGGGGACAGATACGCAGTATTTT,CASGIQEAFRREGTDTQYF
TRBJ2-7,TRBV4-2,TRBD2,16,many,TGTGCCAGCAGCCAAGATTACAGGACTAGCGGTTGGGAGCAGTACTTC,CASSQDYRTSGWEQYF
TRBJ2-1,TRBV10-3,TRBD2,14,NA,TGTGCCATCAGCCCGACTAGCGGATACAATGAGCAGTTCTTC,CAISPTSGYNEQFF
TRBJ2-7,TRBV20-1,NA,11,many,TGCAGTGCTAGACTGAGTTACGAGCAGTACTTC,CSARLSYEQYF
TRBJ2-5,TRBV7-3,TRBD1,13,many,TGTGCCAGCAGTTCAGACAGGGCAGGGACCCAGTACTTC,CASSSDRAGTQYF
TRBJ2-3,TRBV29-1,TRBD2,16,many,TGCAGCGTAGCCGGGACTAGCGGTTCTAGCACAGATACGCAGTATTTT,CSVAGTSGSSTDTQYF
TRBJ2-5,TRBV29-1,TRBD2,14,NA,TGCAGCTATCCGGGGACTAGCCGAGGAGAGACCCAGTACTTC,CSYPGTSRGETQYF
TRBJ2-7,TRBV5-1,NA,13,NA,TGCGCCAGCAGCGTTGTGAGGGGCCTGGAGCAGTACTTC,CASSVVRGLEQYF
TRBJ2-5,TRBV6-2/TRBV6-3,NA,14,few,TGTGCCAGCAGTTATTATCGTTTTGGGGAGACCCAGTACTTC,CASSYYRFGETQYF
TRBJ1-3,TRBV4-3,NA,15,many,TGCGCCAGCAGCCAAGTAGGCAGCACGCGAAACACCATATATTTT,CASSQVGSTRNTIYF
TRBJ2-2,TRBV11-2,NA,21,few,TGTGCCAGCAGCTTAATCCGGTGGGCGGGCCTCGTAGACCTGGGAACCGGGGAGCTGTTTTTT,CASSLIRWAGLVDLGTGELFF
TRBJ2-7,TRBV5-1,TRBD1,14,NA,TGCGCCAGCAGCGTGGAGGGACAGGGCTACGAGCAGTACTTC,CASSVEGQGYEQYF
TRBJ2-7,TRBV25-1,TRBD2,16,NA,TGTGCCAGCAGTGATCCGGGACTAGGAGGTACCTACGAGCAGTACTTC,CASSDPGLGGTYEQYF
TRBJ2-1,TRBV14,TRBD1,16,many,TGTGCCAGCAGCAAACCGGGACAGGGGATCTACAATGAGCAGTTCTTC,CASSKPGQGIYNEQFF
TRBJ2-3,TRBV20-1,TRBD2,15,NA,TGCAGTGCTAGAAGCGGGAGGGGCTCCACAGATACGCAGTATTTT,CSARSGRGSTDTQYF
TRBJ2-7,TRBV12-3/TRBV12-4,TRBD2,16,many,TGTGCCAGCAGCCGATCGGGACTAGCGGGAGCCTACGAGCAGTACTTC,CASSRSGLAGAYEQYF
TRBJ2-2,TRBV7-2,NA,16,many,TGTGCCAGCAGCTTAGGACCCGTAAGTGCCACCGGGGAGCTGTTTTTT,CASSLGPVSATGELFF
TRBJ2-7,TRBV15,NA,13,many,TGTGCCACCAGCAGAGTTCCGGGAGATGAGCAGTACTTC,CATSRVPGDEQYF
TRBJ2-7,TRBV6-6,NA,16,many,TGTGCCAGCAGTTACACTATGGTGGCCAAGAAATACGAGCAGTACTTC,CASSYTMVAKKYEQYF
TRBJ2-1,TRBV6-2/TRBV6-3,NA,15,once,TGTGCCAGCAGTACCGCCTGGCCCCAGACCAATGAGCAGTCCTTC,CASSTAWPQTNEQSF
TRBJ2-7,TRBV5-8,NA,13,many,TGTGCCAGCAGCTTGGCGGGAGAATACGAGCAGTACTTC,CASSLAGEYEQYF
TRBJ2-7,TRBV6-2/TRBV6-3,NA,12,NA,TGTGCCAGCTCCGAAGGGGGATACGAGCAGTACTTC,CASSEGGYEQYF
TRBJ2-1,TRBV10-2,TRBD2,16,many,TGCGCCAGCAGTGATCCCGCTAGCGGGGCCTACAATGAGCAGTTCTTC,CASSDPASGAYNEQFF
TRBJ2-7,TRBV5-8,TRBD2,14,many,TGTGCCAGCAGCGCAGCGGGAGGGTCCTACGAGCAGTACTTC,CASSAAGGSYEQYF
TRBJ2-3,TRBV6-2/TRBV6-3,TRBD2,14,many,TGTGCCAGCCGAATAGCGGGAGTTGTAGATACGCAGTATTTT,CASRIAGVVDTQYF
TRBJ1-6,TRBV7-9,NA,17,NA,TGTGCCAGCAGCTTAGGGACGGGTCCCGGTGTGAATTTCCCCCTCCACTTT,CASSLGTGPGVNFPLHF
TRBJ1-3,TRBV6-5,NA,19,few,TGTGCCAGCAGTCACCCCCTCCCCTCAAGGACAGAGGAAAGAAACACCATATATTTT,CASSHPLPSRTEERNTIYF
TRBJ1-5,TRBV2,NA,14,many,TGTGCCAGCAGTGAAAGTTGGGGGGATCAGCCCCAGCATTTT,CASSESWGDQPQHF